This T cell receptor beta chain is from a study of cytomegalovirus exposure and HLA in healthy donors. Study background: Roughly 80% of some 390 genotyped donors fell in the Caucasian-associated ancestry cluster.

PCR employed 60 Vbeta and 13 Jbeta primers. Sequenced by immunoSEQ multiplex PCR; TCRdb stores in-frame clones only, minus some. The data show 140,000 or so clones, with 80% to 85% seen just once and 2% to 2.5% held by the top ten. CDR3 size: 14 residues. CDR1 is MNHEY, CDR2 SMNVEV, per germline (reference sequence). Trimming at V came to 4 bases and at J to 3 bases, leaving 6 bases not matched to a gene. Study conclusions and caveats: In a later analysis, compared with equally common non-associated chains, HLA-associated beta chains were more expanded. The sole available immune exposure information was CMV serostatus.

Points on this clone: The antigen is unknown.

The TCR sequence derives from a boy between 2 and 10 years old in good health and CMV-seronegative. The V gene is TRBV27, the J gene TRBJ2-7, with 7 bases matching TRBD1. The source material was PBMCs. The chain's CDR3 is CASSWWDRHYEQYF. The DNA for the CDR3 is TGTGCCAGCAGTTGGTGGGACAGACACTACGAGCAGTACTTC.